This T cell receptor (beta chain) stems from a study of T cell therapy after organ transplantation. Study-wide context: Expansion used a peptide pool of 30 HLA class I and II CMV epitopes. Up to 6 doses were given at 2-week intervals.

Using immunoSEQ multiplex PCR, the repertoire was profiled, and TCRdb retains in-frame clones only, with some absent. The data contain 45,000 to 60,000 clones, less than 95% of them singletons. The germline V gene has CDR1 DFQATT and CDR2 SNEGSKA (reference sequence). CDR3 length equals 11 residues. Notes on this clone: Its cognate antigen is unknown.

This specimen was CD8+ T cells from blood, taken before autologous CMV-specific T cell therapy. The TCR was taken from a human patient who had received a solid organ transplant and had CMV disease. The rearrangement links TRBV20-1 to TRBJ2-2; no reliable D call. CDR3: CSAPNTGELFF. CDR3 bases: TGCAGCGCCCCGAACACCGGGGAGCTGTTTTTT.